This is a list of T cell receptor beta chains from one sample in a study of T cells in Graves' hyperthyroidism and ophthalmopathy. TCRdb reprocessed the multiplex PCR reads via MiXCR and lists one record per CDR3 protein. The sample contains over 400,000 distinct CDR3 sequences, about 14% of which appear only once. The sample was blood. Receptors were obtained from a man younger than 35 with Graves' ophthalmopathy. Each CDR3 is given with its conserved first and last residue. Each record gives: V gene, D gene, J gene, clone size, CDR3 protein, CDR3 DNA. D genes are given only for firm matches. The listing skips clone size in some rows; elsewhere it reads once, few, many or a size class.

>TRBV14|NA|TRBJ2-5|NA
CASSQWREPQETQYF
TGTGCCAGCAGCCAGTGGAGGGAACCCCAAGAGACCCAGTACTTC
>TRBV7-9|TRBD1|TRBJ1-2|few
CAVTGAYGYTF
TGTGCCGTGACAGGGGCCTATGGCTACACCTTC
>TRBV2|TRBD1|TRBJ2-5|many
CASIQDRGLQETQYF
TGTGCCAGCATCCAGGACAGGGGGCTACAAGAGACCCAGTACTTC
>TRBV7-2|TRBD1|TRBJ1-2|NA
CASSSEGALYGYTF
TGTGCCAGCAGCTCCGAGGGGGCGTTATATGGCTACACCTTC
>TRBV6-1|NA|TRBJ1-2|few
CASNGQGSSYGYTF
TGTGCCAGCAATGGCCAGGGAAGTTCCTATGGCTACACCTTC
>TRBV6-1|TRBD1|TRBJ2-7|many
CASVQTGGVNEQYF
TGTGCCAGCGTCCAGACAGGGGGTGTGAACGAGCAGTACTTC
>TRBV20-1|NA|TRBJ1-2|few
CSARDRGGWRLNYGYTF
TGCAGTGCTAGAGATCGGGGGGGGTGGCGATTGAACTATGGCTACACCTTC
>TRBV7-9|TRBD1|TRBJ1-1|NA
CASSLQGVTTEAFF
TGTGCCAGCAGCTTACAGGGGGTTACCACTGAAGCTTTCTTT
>TRBV7-6|NA|TRBJ1-2|many
CASSLGPPGQLYGYTF
TGTGCCAGCAGCTTAGGGCCTCCGGGACAACTCTATGGCTACACCTTC
>TRBV6-1|TRBD2|TRBJ2-3|NA
CASSKIAGGPSTDTQYF
TGTGCCAGCAGCAAAATAGCGGGAGGGCCTAGCACAGATACGCAGTATTTT
>TRBV7-8|NA|TRBJ1-5|NA
CASSDSGWGNNQPQHF
TGTGCCAGCAGCGATAGTGGTTGGGGGAATAATCAGCCCCAGCATTTT
>TRBV19|NA|TRBJ2-1|few
CASSISLEGNNEQFF
TGTGCCAGTAGTATTTCGCTAGAGGGTAACAATGAGCAGTTCTTC
>TRBV24-1|TRBD1|TRBJ2-1|few
CATSAGQGGPEQFF
TGTGCCACCAGTGCGGGACAGGGAGGCCCTGAGCAGTTCTTC
>TRBV7-9|NA|TRBJ2-5|many
CASSLASGSRETQYF
TGTGCCAGCAGCTTAGCGTCTGGATCCAGAGAGACCCAGTACTTC
>TRBV7-8|TRBD2|TRBJ2-3|many
CASSAGGLAGSTDTQYF
TGTGCCAGCAGCGCGGGCGGACTAGCGGGGAGCACAGATACGCAGTATTTT
>TRBV11-3|TRBD1|TRBJ2-6|NA
CASSLDWAGGNGANVLTF
TGTGCCAGCAGCTTAGATTGGGCAGGGGGCAATGGGGCCAACGTCCTGACTTTC
>TRBV12-3/TRBV12-4|NA|TRBJ1-2|many
CASITARDAGGYTF
TGTGCCAGCATCACAGCGAGGGACGCAGGAGGCTACACCTTC
>TRBV10-3|NA|TRBJ1-1|many
CAISESIAQATEAFF
TGTGCCATCAGTGAGTCTATAGCTCAGGCCACTGAAGCTTTCTTT
>TRBV30|NA|TRBJ1-4|NA
CAWSVPGAGSEKLFF
TGTGCCTGGAGTGTACCGGGGGCAGGAAGTGAAAAACTGTTTTTT
>TRBV4-2|NA|TRBJ1-5|few
CASSQDKFGYQPQHF
TGTGCCAGCAGCCAAGATAAATTCGGGTATCAGCCCCAGCATTTT
>TRBV7-9|NA|TRBJ2-1|many
CASTNLGKDNEQFF
TGTGCCAGCACCAATCTTGGGAAGGACAATGAGCAGTTCTTC
>TRBV7-2|NA|TRBJ2-1|many
CASRVTGDHNEQFF
TGTGCCAGCAGAGTTACTGGGGACCACAATGAGCAGTTCTTC
>TRBV5-1|NA|TRBJ1-1|many
CASSLADRNTEAFF
TGCGCCAGCAGCTTGGCCGACAGGAACACTGAAGCTTTCTTT
>TRBV4-1|NA|TRBJ2-7|many
CASSLRDVGGLYEQYF
TGCGCCAGCAGCCTCCGTGATGTGGGCGGGCTCTACGAGCAGTACTTC
>TRBV30|NA|TRBJ2-7|NA
CAWNQIDYEQYF
TGTGCCTGGAACCAGATTGACTACGAGCAGTACTTC
>TRBV7-2|NA|TRBJ1-2|many
CASSSYRVGYTF
TGTGCCAGCAGCTCTTACAGGGTTGGCTACACCTTC
>TRBV5-6|NA|TRBJ1-1|NA
CASSFQANTVAFF
TGTGCCAGCAGCTTTCAGGCGAACACTGTAGCTTTCTTT
>TRBV12-3/TRBV12-4|NA|TRBJ1-3|NA
CASTWTKSGNTIYF
TGTGCCAGCACCTGGACAAAATCTGGAAACACCATATATTTT
>TRBV19|NA|TRBJ2-2|few
CASSIRWARADTGELFF
TGTGCCAGTAGTATTCGCTGGGCCAGGGCGGACACCGGGGAGCTGTTTTTT
>TRBV19|NA|TRBJ1-1|NA
CASSMHRSLLNTEAFF
TGTGCCAGTAGTATGCACAGGAGCCTACTGAACACTGAAGCTTTCTTT
>TRBV3-1|NA|TRBJ2-2|NA
CASSQGGGMVTGELFF
TGTGCCAGCAGCCAAGGGGGCGGGATGGTCACCGGGGAGCTGTTTTTT
>TRBV6-1|TRBD1|TRBJ2-7|many
CASRGRGQEPYEQYF
TGTGCCAGCAGGGGTAGAGGACAGGAACCCTACGAGCAGTACTTC
>TRBV7-2|NA|TRBJ1-5|many
CASSLIPGAGNQPQHF
TGTGCCAGCAGTCTAATACCAGGGGCTGGCAATCAGCCCCAGCATTTT
>TRBV27|TRBD1|TRBJ1-6|few
CASGWGQGISPLHF
TGTGCCAGCGGATGGGGACAGGGTATTTCACCCCTCCACTTT
>TRBV6-1|NA|TRBJ1-6|NA
CASGTSREDNSPLHF
TGTGCCAGCGGAACCTCCCGGGAGGATAATTCACCCCTCCACTTT
>TRBV7-8|NA|TRBJ2-6|few
CASSRIPSGANVLTF
TGTGCCAGCAGCCGGATACCATCTGGGGCCAACGTCCTGACTTTC
>TRBV28|NA|TRBJ2-7|many
CASRTIQAYEQYF
TGTGCCAGTCGGACCATCCAGGCCTACGAGCAGTACTTC
>TRBV7-3|TRBD1|TRBJ1-2|many
CASSLGGGSGYTF
TGTGCCAGCAGCTTAGGAGGGGGCAGTGGCTACACCTTC
>TRBV5-5|NA|TRBJ1-2|NA
CASSLSLADNYGYTF
TGTGCCAGCAGCTTGTCCCTGGCAGATAACTATGGCTACACCTTC
>TRBV7-9|TRBD2|TRBJ2-1|few
CASRHPGLALTEQFF
TGTGCCAGCAGACACCCGGGACTAGCCTTAACTGAGCAGTTCTTC
>TRBV6-6|NA|TRBJ2-5|NA
CASSYSRRGETQYF
TGTGCCAGCAGTTACTCGCGGAGGGGAGAGACCCAGTACTTC
>TRBV6-1|NA|TRBJ2-7|many
CASSTPAGEVAYEQYF
TGTGCCAGCAGTACACCCGCCGGGGAGGTTGCGTACGAGCAGTACTTC
>TRBV11-3|NA|TRBJ2-1|many
CASSPPGLYNEQFF
TGTGCCAGCAGCCCCCCCGGACTATACAATGAGCAGTTCTTC
>TRBV4-2|TRBD2|TRBJ2-1|few
CASSLTGTSGNYNEQFF
TGTGCCAGCAGCCTAACCGGGACTAGCGGAAATTACAATGAGCAGTTCTTC
>TRBV3-1|NA|TRBJ2-7|NA
CASSLGHLYEQYF
TGTGCCAGCAGCCTGGGACACCTCTACGAGCAGTACTTC
>TRBV20-1|NA|TRBJ2-5|NA
CSTTTQGTQYF
TGCAGTACCACAACCCAAGGGACCCAGTACTTC
>TRBV10-3|NA|TRBJ2-7|many
CAIAGLNYEQYF
TGTGCCATCGCGGGGCTTAACTACGAGCAGTACTTC
>TRBV5-5|NA|TRBJ2-3|many
CASSLATWAGATDTQYF
TGTGCCAGCAGCTTGGCAACGTGGGCGGGGGCCACAGATACGCAGTATTTT